A selection of T cell receptor beta chains follows, all from one sample in a study of cytomegalovirus exposure and HLA in healthy donors. The assay was immunoSEQ multiplex PCR, and TCRdb's table has in-frame clones only and misses some. The sample yields hundreds of thousands of clones, around 80% seen once. Sequenced input: PBMCs. The source of these receptors is a boy aged 5-17 years in good health and CMV-seronegative. Both conserved end residues are trimmed from each CDR3.

v_call: TRBV29-1; j_call: TRBJ1-1; cdr3_aa: TAGGPMNTEAF
v_call: TRBV5-4; j_call: TRBJ2-7; cdr3_aa: ASSLGGREQY
v_call: TRBV28; j_call: TRBJ2-3; cdr3_aa: ASSSSGQGLTDTQY
v_call: TRBV6-1; j_call: TRBJ1-1; cdr3_aa: ASSTTGVHTEAF
v_call: TRBV30; j_call: TRBJ1-5; cdr3_aa: AWSLTANQPQH
v_call: TRBV6-5; j_call: TRBJ2-5; cdr3_aa: ASSYRGWETQY
v_call: TRBV30; j_call: TRBJ2-3; cdr3_aa: AWSVPRGTDTQY
v_call: TRBV10-2; j_call: TRBJ2-1; cdr3_aa: ATQVTARVYNEQF
v_call: TRBV5-6; j_call: TRBJ2-3; cdr3_aa: ASSSLVAGGTDTQY
v_call: TRBV5-4; j_call: TRBJ1-2; cdr3_aa: ASSFSRVGGYT
v_call: TRBV15; j_call: TRBJ2-7; cdr3_aa: ATSDRLFSYEQY
v_call: TRBV7-9; j_call: TRBJ1-3; cdr3_aa: ARDGGQGDTIY
v_call: TRBV30; j_call: TRBJ1-5; cdr3_aa: AHDRDRGQPQH
v_call: TRBV6-5; j_call: TRBJ1-4; cdr3_aa: ASSFRRTNEKLF
v_call: TRBV6-5; j_call: TRBJ2-1; cdr3_aa: ASSSPNEQF
v_call: TRBV7-2; j_call: TRBJ1-1; cdr3_aa: ASSLVGEMNTEAF
v_call: TRBV4-1; j_call: TRBJ2-1; cdr3_aa: ASSQAAGWNYNEQF
v_call: TRBV10-2; j_call: TRBJ2-2; cdr3_aa: ASSDSSGELF
v_call: TRBV30; j_call: TRBJ1-1; cdr3_aa: AWMRQLGPEAF
v_call: TRBV14; j_call: TRBJ1-1; cdr3_aa: ASSLNSVDSPPKEAF
v_call: TRBV5-5; j_call: TRBJ2-3; cdr3_aa: ASSLLSGPDTQY
v_call: TRBV13; j_call: TRBJ1-2; cdr3_aa: ASRYSKDRGNHGYT
v_call: TRBV19; j_call: TRBJ2-5; cdr3_aa: ASSLSPLQETQY
v_call: TRBV30; j_call: TRBJ1-1; cdr3_aa: AWGVRSPFRAF
v_call: TRBV7-6; j_call: TRBJ2-2; cdr3_aa: ASSLGGSTGELF
v_call: TRBV11-3; j_call: TRBJ2-7; cdr3_aa: ASSLVAGGPGRSYEQY
v_call: TRBV5-4; j_call: TRBJ2-5; cdr3_aa: ASSFGWGSSQETQY
v_call: TRBV15; j_call: TRBJ2-1; cdr3_aa: ATREGPRRSGGAGVSEQF
v_call: TRBV5-6; j_call: TRBJ1-2; cdr3_aa: ASSPTVNNGYT
v_call: TRBV4-2; j_call: TRBJ1-5; cdr3_aa: ASSLRGGRNQPQH
v_call: TRBV10-2; j_call: TRBJ1-1; cdr3_aa: ASRRDRHNAF
v_call: TRBV19; j_call: TRBJ1-6; cdr3_aa: ASSIVPRRGSPLH